This T cell receptor (beta chain) was profiled in a study of response to subunit inactivated influenza vaccine. Findings of the study overall: The authors proposed limited new T cell recruitment per seasonal influenza vaccination.

This clonotype showed up just a few times. Its matching antigen is unknown. In TCRdb, the RT-PCR reads were re-called with MiXCR into one record per CDR3 protein. This table holds fewer than 800,000 distinct CDR3 sequences, 15% to 17% found once. Trimming shortened V by 3 bases and J by 4 bases, and 19 bases separated the two germline ends. This CDR3 has 17 residues. Germline lookup yields CDR1 MGHDK and CDR2 SYGVNS. The sequence derives from a man in his fifties who received an inactivated influenza vaccine. Source: PBMCs from blood, taken 11 to 12 days after vaccination. The chain couples TRBV25-1 to TRBJ2-1, with D perhaps TRBD1 or TRBD2 (5 bases each). CDR3 bases: TGTGCCAGCAGTGATTCGGGACCGAAAAGGCCTTACAATGAGCAGTTCTTC. This codes for CASSDSGPKRPYNEQFF.